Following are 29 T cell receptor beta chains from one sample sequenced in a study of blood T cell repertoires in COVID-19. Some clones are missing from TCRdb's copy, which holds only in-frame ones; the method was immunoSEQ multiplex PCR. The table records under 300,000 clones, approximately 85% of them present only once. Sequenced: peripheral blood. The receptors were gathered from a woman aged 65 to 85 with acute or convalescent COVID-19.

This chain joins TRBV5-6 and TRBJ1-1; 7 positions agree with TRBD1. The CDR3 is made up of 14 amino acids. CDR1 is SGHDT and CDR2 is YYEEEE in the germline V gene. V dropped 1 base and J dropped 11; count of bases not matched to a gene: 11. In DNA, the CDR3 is TGTGCCAGCAGCTTGACTTCGACAGGGATGAGGGCTTTCTTT. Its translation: CASSLTSTGMRAFF.

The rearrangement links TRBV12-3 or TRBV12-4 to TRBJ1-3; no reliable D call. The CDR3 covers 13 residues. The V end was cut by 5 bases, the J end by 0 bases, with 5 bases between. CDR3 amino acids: CASSEFSGNTIYF. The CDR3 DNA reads TGTGCCAGCAGTGAGTTCTCTGGAAACACCATATATTTT.

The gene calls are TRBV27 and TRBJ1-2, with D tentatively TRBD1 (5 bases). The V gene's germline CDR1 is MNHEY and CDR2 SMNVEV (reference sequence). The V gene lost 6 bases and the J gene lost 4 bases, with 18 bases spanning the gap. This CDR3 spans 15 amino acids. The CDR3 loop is CASSYAGGRTYGYTF. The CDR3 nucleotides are TGTGCCAGCAGCTATGCCGGGGGACGGACCTATGGCTACACCTTC.

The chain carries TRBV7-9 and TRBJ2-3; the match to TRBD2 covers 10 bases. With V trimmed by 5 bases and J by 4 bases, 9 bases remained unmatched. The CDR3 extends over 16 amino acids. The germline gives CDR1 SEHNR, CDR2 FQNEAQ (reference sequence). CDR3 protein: CASSHERGGRPDTQYF. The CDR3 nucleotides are TGTGCCAGCAGCCACGAGCGGGGGGGGCGGCCAGATACGCAGTATTTT.

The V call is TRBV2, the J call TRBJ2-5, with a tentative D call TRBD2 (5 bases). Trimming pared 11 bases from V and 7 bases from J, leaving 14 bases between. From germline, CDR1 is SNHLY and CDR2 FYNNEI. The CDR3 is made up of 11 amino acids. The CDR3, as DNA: TGTGCCGGAGGATTTGAGGGGACCCAGTACTTC. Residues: CAGGFEGTQYF.

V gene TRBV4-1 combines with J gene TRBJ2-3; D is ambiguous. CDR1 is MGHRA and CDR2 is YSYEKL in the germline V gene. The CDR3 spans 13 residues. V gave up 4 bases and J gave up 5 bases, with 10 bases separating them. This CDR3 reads CASSPEAIDTQYF. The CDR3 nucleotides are TGCGCCAGCAGCCCTGAGGCGATAGATACGCAGTATTTT.

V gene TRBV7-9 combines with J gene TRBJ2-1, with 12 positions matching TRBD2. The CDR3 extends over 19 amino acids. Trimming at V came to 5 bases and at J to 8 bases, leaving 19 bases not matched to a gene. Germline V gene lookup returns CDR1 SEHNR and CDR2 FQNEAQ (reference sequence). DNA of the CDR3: TGTGCCAGCAGCCCCCGGGCGGGGCTAGCGGGGGGGCGAGTCGATGAGCAGTTCTTC. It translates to CASSPRAGLAGGRVDEQFF.

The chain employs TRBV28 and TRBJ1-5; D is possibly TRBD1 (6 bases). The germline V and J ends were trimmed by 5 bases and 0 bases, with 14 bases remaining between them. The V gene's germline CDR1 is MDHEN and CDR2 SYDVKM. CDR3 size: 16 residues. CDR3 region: CASSAAGADSNQPQHF. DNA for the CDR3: TGTGCCAGCAGTGCGGCGGGGGCTGATAGCAATCAGCCCCAGCATTTT.

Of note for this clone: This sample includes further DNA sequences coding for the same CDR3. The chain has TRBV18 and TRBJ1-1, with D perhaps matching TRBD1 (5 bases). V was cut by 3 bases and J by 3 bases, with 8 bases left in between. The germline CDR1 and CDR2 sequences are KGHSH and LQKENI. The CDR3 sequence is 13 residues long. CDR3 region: CASSPGGDTEAFF. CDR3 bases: TGTGCCAGCTCACCGGGGGGGGACACTGAAGCTTTCTTT.

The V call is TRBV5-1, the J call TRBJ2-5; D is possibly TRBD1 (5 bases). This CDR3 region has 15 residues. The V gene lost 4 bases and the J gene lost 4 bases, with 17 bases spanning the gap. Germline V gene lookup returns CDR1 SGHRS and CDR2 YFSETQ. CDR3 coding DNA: TGCGCCAGCAGCCCCCTTGACAGTATCTCAGAGACCCAGTACTTC. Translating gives CASSPLDSISETQYF.

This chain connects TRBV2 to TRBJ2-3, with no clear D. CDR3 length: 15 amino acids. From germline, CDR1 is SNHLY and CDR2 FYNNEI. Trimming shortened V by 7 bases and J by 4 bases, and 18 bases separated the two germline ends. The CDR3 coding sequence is TGTGCCAGCAATACCCCGCAGAGAGAGGCAGATACGCAGTATTTT. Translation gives CASNTPQREADTQYF.

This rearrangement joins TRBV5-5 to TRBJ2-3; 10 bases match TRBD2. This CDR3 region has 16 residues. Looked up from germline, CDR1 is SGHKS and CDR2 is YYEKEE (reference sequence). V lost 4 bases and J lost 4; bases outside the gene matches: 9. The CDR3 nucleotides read TGTGCCAGCAGCCAGGTACTAGCGGGGCCCCCAGATACGCAGTATTTT. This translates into CASSQVLAGPPDTQYF.

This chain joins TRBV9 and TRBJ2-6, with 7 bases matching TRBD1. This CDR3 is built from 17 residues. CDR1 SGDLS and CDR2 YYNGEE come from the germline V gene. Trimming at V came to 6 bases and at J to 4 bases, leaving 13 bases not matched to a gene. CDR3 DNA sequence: TGTGCCAGCATCCGTAAGGGACAGCCCATCGGGGCCAACGTCCTGACTTTC. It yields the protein CASIRKGQPIGANVLTF.

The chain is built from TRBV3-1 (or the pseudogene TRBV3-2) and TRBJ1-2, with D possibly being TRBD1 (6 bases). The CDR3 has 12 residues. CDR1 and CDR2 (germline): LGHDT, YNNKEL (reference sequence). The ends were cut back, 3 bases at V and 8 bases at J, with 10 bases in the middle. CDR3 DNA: TGTGCCAGCAGCCAGAGGGGGTCGGGCTACACCTTC. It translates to CASSQRGSGYTF.

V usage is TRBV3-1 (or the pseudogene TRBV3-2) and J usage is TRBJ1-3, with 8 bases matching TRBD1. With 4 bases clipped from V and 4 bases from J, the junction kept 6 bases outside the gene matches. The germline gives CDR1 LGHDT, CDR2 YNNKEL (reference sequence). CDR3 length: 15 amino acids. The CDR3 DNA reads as TGTGCCAGCAGCCTATCGAGGACAGGGGGAAACACCATATATTTT. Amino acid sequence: CASSLSRTGGNTIYF.

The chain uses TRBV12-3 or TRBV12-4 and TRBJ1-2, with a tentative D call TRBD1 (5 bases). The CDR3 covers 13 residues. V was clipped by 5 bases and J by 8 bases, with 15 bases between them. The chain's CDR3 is CASSPSGVGGYTF. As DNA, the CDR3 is TGTGCCAGCAGTCCCTCGGGGGTTGGAGGCTACACCTTC.

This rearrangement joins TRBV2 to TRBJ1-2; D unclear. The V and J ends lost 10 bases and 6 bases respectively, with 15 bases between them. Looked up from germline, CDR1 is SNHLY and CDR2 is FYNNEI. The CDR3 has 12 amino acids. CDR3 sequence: CATSQREDGYTF. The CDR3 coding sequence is TGTGCCACCTCCCAAAGGGAGGATGGCTACACCTTC.

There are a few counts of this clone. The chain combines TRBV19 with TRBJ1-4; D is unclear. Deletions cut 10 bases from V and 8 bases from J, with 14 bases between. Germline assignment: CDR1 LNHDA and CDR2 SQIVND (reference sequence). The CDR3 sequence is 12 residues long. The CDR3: CATAGMGEKLFF. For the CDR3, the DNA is TGTGCCACTGCCGGCATGGGCGAAAAACTGTTTTTT. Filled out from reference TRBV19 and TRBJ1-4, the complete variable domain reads DGGITQSPKYLFRKEGQNVTLSCEQNLNHDAMYWYRQDPGQGLRLIYYSQIVNDFQKGDIAEGYSVSREKKESFPLTVTSAQKNPTAFYLCATAGMGEKLFFGSGTQLSVL.

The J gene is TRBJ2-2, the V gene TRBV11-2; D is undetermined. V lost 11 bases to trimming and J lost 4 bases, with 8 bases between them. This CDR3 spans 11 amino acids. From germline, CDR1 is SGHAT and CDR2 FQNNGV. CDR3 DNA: TGTGCCGTTCACGGCACCGGGGAGCTGTTTTTT. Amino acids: CAVHGTGELFF.

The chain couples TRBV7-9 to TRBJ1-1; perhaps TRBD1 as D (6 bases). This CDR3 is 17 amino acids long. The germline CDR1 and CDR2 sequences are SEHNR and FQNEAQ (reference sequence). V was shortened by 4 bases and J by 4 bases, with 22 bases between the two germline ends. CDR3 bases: TGTGCCAGCAGCTCGGCCGGGACGCCTAAGGGGGTCACTGAAGCTTTCTTT. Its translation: CASSSAGTPKGVTEAFF.

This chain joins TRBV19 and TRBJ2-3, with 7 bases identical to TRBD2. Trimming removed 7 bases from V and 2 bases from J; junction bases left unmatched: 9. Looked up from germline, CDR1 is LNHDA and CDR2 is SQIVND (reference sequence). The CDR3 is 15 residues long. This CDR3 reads CASTVSGVLTDTQYF. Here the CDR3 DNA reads TGTGCCAGTACCGTAAGCGGGGTGCTCACAGATACGCAGTATTTT.

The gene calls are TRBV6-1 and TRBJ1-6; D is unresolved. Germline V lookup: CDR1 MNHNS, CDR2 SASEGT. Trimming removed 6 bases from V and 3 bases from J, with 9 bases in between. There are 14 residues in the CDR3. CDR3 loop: CASRYSDYNSPLHF. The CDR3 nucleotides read TGTGCCAGCAGGTACAGTGACTATAATTCACCCCTCCACTTT.

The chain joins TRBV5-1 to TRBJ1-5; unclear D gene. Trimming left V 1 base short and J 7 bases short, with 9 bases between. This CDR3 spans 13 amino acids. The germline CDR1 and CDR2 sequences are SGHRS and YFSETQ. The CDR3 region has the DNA TGCGCCAGCAGCTTGACGGGGTCCCAGCCCCAGCATTTT. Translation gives CASSLTGSQPQHF. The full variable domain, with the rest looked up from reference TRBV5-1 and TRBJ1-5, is KAGVTQTPRYLIKTRGQQVTLSCSPISGHRSVSWYQQTPGQGLQFLFEYFSETQRNKGNFPGRFSGRQFSNSRSEMNVSTLELGDSALYLCASSLTGSQPQHFGDGTRLSIL.

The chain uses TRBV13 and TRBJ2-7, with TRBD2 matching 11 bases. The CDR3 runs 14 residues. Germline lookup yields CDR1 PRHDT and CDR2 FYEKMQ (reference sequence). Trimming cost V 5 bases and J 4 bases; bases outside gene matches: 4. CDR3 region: CASSTRTSGYEQYF. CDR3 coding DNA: TGTGCCAGCAGCACCCGGACTAGCGGGTACGAGCAGTACTTC.

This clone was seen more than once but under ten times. In nucleotides, the CDR3 is TGTGCCAGCAGCTTTTCCACCGGAGATGAAGCTTTCTTT. Its translation: CASSFSTGDEAFF. J is TRBJ1-1 and V is TRBV7-3, with unresolved D. CDR1 and CDR2 from the germline V gene are SGHTA and FQGTGA. V lost 3 bases to trimming and J lost 7 bases, with 12 bases between them. The CDR3 spans 13 residues. Using reference TRBV7-3 and TRBJ1-1 for the parts outside the CDR3, the full variable domain is GAGVSQTPSNKVTEKGKYVELRCDPISGHTALYWYRQSLGQGPEFLIYFQGTGAADDSGLPNDRFFAVRPEGSVSTLKIQRTERGDSAVYLCASSFSTGDEAFFGQGTRLTVV.

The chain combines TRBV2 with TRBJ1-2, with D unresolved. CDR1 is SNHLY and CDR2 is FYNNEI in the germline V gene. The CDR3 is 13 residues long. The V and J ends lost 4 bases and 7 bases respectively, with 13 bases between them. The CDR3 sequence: CASSGLEGTGYTF. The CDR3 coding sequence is TGTGCCAGCAGTGGTTTGGAGGGCACTGGCTACACCTTC.

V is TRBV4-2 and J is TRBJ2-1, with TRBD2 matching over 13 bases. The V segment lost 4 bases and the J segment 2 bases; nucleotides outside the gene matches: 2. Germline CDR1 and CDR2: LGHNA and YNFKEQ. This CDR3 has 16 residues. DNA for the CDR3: TGTGCCAGCAGCCCAGGGACTAGCGGGACCTACAATGAGCAGTTCTTC. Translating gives CASSPGTSGTYNEQFF.

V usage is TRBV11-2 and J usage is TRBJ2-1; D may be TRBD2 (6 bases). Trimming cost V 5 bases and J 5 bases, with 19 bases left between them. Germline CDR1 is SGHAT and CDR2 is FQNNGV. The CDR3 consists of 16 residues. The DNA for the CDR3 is TGTGCCAGCAGCCTCATCCCGGGACTTGCCAACAATGAGCAGTTCTTC. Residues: CASSLIPGLANNEQFF.

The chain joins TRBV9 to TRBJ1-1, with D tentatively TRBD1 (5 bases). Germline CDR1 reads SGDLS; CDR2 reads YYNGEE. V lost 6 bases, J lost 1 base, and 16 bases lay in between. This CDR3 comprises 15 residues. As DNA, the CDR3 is TGTGCCAGCACCACAACTGGGGCACCGAACACTGAAGCTTTCTTT. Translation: CASTTTGAPNTEAFF.